This TCR beta chain was retrieved from a study of glioma-infiltrating T cells. Study information: Before surgery, glioma patients received dexamethasone for at most six days. Target coverage was about 4.5- to 10-fold for roughly one million blood T cells. Study findings and constraints: Shared blood CDR3 signature motifs marked patients with low tissue-blood divergence.

Regarding this clonotype: Antigen unknown.

Amplification of TCR alpha and beta CDR3 regions from RNA used iRepertoire nested multiplex PCR. TCRdb re-analysed the multiplex PCR reads in MiXCR, keeping a single row per CDR3 protein. The sample has 300,000 to 450,000 distinct CDR3 sequences, roughly two fifths seen once. This CDR3 has 14 residues. Germline V gene data show CDR1 as DFQATT and CDR2 as SNEGSKA (reference sequence). V was trimmed by 1 base and J by 2 bases, leaving 12 bases between them. The V gene is TRBV20-1, the J gene TRBJ2-7, with D possibly called TRBD1 or TRBD2 (5 bases each). The sequenced sample was glioma tissue, nonneoplastic brain tissue, or PBMCs (not recorded which). The origin of this receptor is a human donor with low-grade glioma or glioblastoma, undergoing nonglioma brain surgery, or in good health (not recorded which). The CDR3 coding sequence is TGCAGTGCTAGAGGTGCGTGGGACCCCTACGAGCAGTACTTC. Translation: CSARGAWDPYEQYF.